This T cell receptor (beta chain) was identified during a study of early T cells in non-severe SARS-CoV-2 infection. As for the study in general: Bulk RNA isolated from unsorted whole blood underwent sequencing; chains were not paired. Whole-study results and caveats: Clonotype matching in VDJdb favored anti-spike CD8 responses and did not capture private and CD4 specificities.

CDR3 length: 15 amino acids. V was shortened by 0 bases and J by 5 bases, with 14 bases between the two germline ends. Germline CDR1 SGHNT, CDR2 YYREEE (reference sequence). The TCR library protocol attached unique molecular identifiers to the individual cDNA molecules. TCRdb itself ran the 5' RACE reads through MiXCR, one entry per CDR3 protein. Seen here are tens of thousands of distinct CDR3 sequences, less than 12% observed once, and the top ten hold 15% to 17%. For this clonotype: The target antigen is unknown.

The rearrangement uses TRBV5-4 and TRBJ1-2; D is undetermined. The input for sequencing was whole blood, taken at baseline. The clonotype was recovered from an adult who was a healthcare worker with PCR-confirmed SARS-CoV-2 infection or an uninfected control (not recorded which). CDR3 sequence reads: CASSLGTATAYGYTF. DNA for the CDR3: TGTGCCAGCAGCTTGGGGACGGCTACAGCGTATGGCTACACCTTC.